The rows below give T cell receptor beta chains drawn from one sample of a study of somatic mutations in cytotoxic T cells in rheumatoid arthritis. TCRdb's table, derived via immunoSEQ multiplex PCR, lists solely in-frame clones and lacks some. The repertoire has about 7,400 clones, around 90% of them found once; the top ten carry 15% to 20%. The sequencing sample was made of CD8+ T cells sorted from blood. These receptors all stem from a man aged 35-49 years with rheumatoid arthritis. CDR3s include the opening cysteine and the closing phenylalanine or tryptophan. D genes are given only for firm matches. Rows give clone size only sometimes, using once, few, many, or a class for an expanded clone.

clone size: .; V gene: TRBV10-3; J gene: TRBJ2-7; D gene: TRBD1; CDR3 DNA: TGTGCCATCAGCGAGTTCGGGACAGGGCCCGAGCAGTACTTC; CDR3 protein: CAISEFGTGPEQYF
clone size: .; V gene: TRBV27; J gene: TRBJ2-1; D gene: .; CDR3 DNA: TGTGCCAGCAACTCGGGACTCCCGAGCTCCTACAATGAGCAGTTCTTC; CDR3 protein: CASNSGLPSSYNEQFF
clone size: .; V gene: TRBV7-8; J gene: TRBJ1-6; D gene: .; CDR3 DNA: TGTGCCAGCAGCTCTTCAGGATTTTATTCACCCCTCCACTTT; CDR3 protein: CASSSSGFYSPLHF
clone size: .; V gene: TRBV2; J gene: TRBJ1-5; D gene: .; CDR3 DNA: TGTGCCAGCAGCCTTGGACAGAATAGCAATCAGCCCCAGCATTTT; CDR3 protein: CASSLGQNSNQPQHF
clone size: .; V gene: TRBV27; J gene: TRBJ2-1; D gene: .; CDR3 DNA: TGTGCCAGCAGCACATGGACAGACTACAATGAGCAGTTCTTC; CDR3 protein: CASSTWTDYNEQFF
clone size: .; V gene: TRBV7-9; J gene: TRBJ1-2; D gene: TRBD1; CDR3 DNA: TGTGCCAGCAGCTTAGGACAGGGGACGAGGGGCTACACCTTC; CDR3 protein: CASSLGQGTRGYTF
clone size: .; V gene: TRBV6-1; J gene: TRBJ2-7; D gene: .; CDR3 DNA: TGTGCCAGCAGTGAACGACACTTCTCCTACGAGCAGTACTTC; CDR3 protein: CASSERHFSYEQYF
clone size: .; V gene: TRBV11-2; J gene: TRBJ1-2; D gene: TRBD1; CDR3 DNA: TGTGCCAGCAGAAGCCCCGGGACAGGAGATGGCTACACCTTC; CDR3 protein: CASRSPGTGDGYTF
clone size: .; V gene: TRBV14; J gene: TRBJ2-3; D gene: .; CDR3 DNA: TGTGCCAGCAGTCAAGAGGTAGATGCTAGCACAGATACGCAGTATTTT; CDR3 protein: CASSQEVDASTDTQYF
clone size: few; V gene: TRBV25-1; J gene: TRBJ2-5; D gene: TRBD2; CDR3 DNA: TGTGCCAGCAGTGTTGGCGGGGGGGGGCGGGAGACCCAGTACTTC; CDR3 protein: CASSVGGGGRETQYF
clone size: once; V gene: TRBV13; J gene: TRBJ2-3; D gene: TRBD2; CDR3 DNA: TGTGCCAGCAGACGCGGGGGGGCTGGCACAGATACGCAGTATTTT; CDR3 protein: CASRRGGAGTDTQYF
clone size: .; V gene: TRBV28; J gene: TRBJ1-2; D gene: .; CDR3 DNA: TGTGCCAGCAGTTTTGGGGGGGCAGGGCGCGGCTACACCTTC; CDR3 protein: CASSFGGAGRGYTF
clone size: once; V gene: TRBV5-1; J gene: TRBJ1-1; D gene: .; CDR3 DNA: TGCGCCAGCAGCTTGGAGGGGTTGTTGAACACTGAAGCTTTCTTT; CDR3 protein: CASSLEGLLNTEAFF
clone size: .; V gene: TRBV7-8; J gene: TRBJ2-4; D gene: TRBD2; CDR3 DNA: TGTGCCAGCAGCCCGGGCGGGACTAGCGGGGGGGCCCCCCTAACCAAAAACATTCAGTACTTC; CDR3 protein: CASSPGGTSGGAPLTKNIQYF
clone size: .; V gene: TRBV6-5; J gene: TRBJ2-7; D gene: .; CDR3 DNA: TGTGCCAGCAAGGTAGCGGCCACTTACGAGCAGTACTTC; CDR3 protein: CASKVAATYEQYF
clone size: .; V gene: TRBV28; J gene: TRBJ2-3; D gene: .; CDR3 DNA: TGTGCCAGCAGTCTCGAGAGGTCTAGCACAGATACGCAGTATTTT; CDR3 protein: CASSLERSSTDTQYF
clone size: .; V gene: TRBV7-6; J gene: TRBJ2-7; D gene: .; CDR3 DNA: TGTGCCAGCAGCTTAGCTGCGGGTAGCTCCTACGAGCAGTACTTC; CDR3 protein: CASSLAAGSSYEQYF
clone size: .; V gene: TRBV7-3; J gene: TRBJ2-2; D gene: TRBD2; CDR3 DNA: TGTGCCAGCACCAACCACGTTTGGAGCGGGGATATCGGGGAGCTGTTTTTT; CDR3 protein: CASTNHVWSGDIGELFF
clone size: .; V gene: TRBV5-6; J gene: TRBJ1-5; D gene: .; CDR3 DNA: TGTGCCAGCAGCTTGGAGACAGGCATGGGGAATCAGCCCCAGCATTTT; CDR3 protein: CASSLETGMGNQPQHF
clone size: once; V gene: TRBV9; J gene: TRBJ1-2; D gene: .; CDR3 DNA: TGTGCCAGCAGCGTAACCGGCGTGGGCCAGACGGATAACTATGGCTACACCTTC; CDR3 protein: CASSVTGVGQTDNYGYTF
clone size: once; V gene: TRBV28; J gene: TRBJ2-2; D gene: .; CDR3 DNA: TGTGCCAGCAGTAGCCCGGGAGAAGGAGACACCGGGGAGCTGTTTTTT; CDR3 protein: CASSSPGEGDTGELFF
clone size: .; V gene: TRBV5-3; J gene: TRBJ1-5; D gene: .; CDR3 DNA: TGTGCCAGAAGCTTTGAGACATTCGGTCAGCCCCAGCATTTT; CDR3 protein: CARSFETFGQPQHF
clone size: .; V gene: TRBV2; J gene: TRBJ2-1; D gene: .; CDR3 DNA: TGTGCCAGCAGTGAAGCGCGGGGTAGCTCCTACAATGAGCAGTTCTTC; CDR3 protein: CASSEARGSSYNEQFF
clone size: .; V gene: TRBV9; J gene: TRBJ2-5; D gene: .; CDR3 DNA: TGTGCCAGCAGCGTAGCTTCTCAAGAGACCCAGTACTTC; CDR3 protein: CASSVASQETQYF
clone size: once; V gene: TRBV7-5; J gene: TRBJ1-6; D gene: .; CDR3 DNA: TGTGTCAGAAGCTTAAATACAGGCCTGAGCTCCTATAATTCCCCCCTCCACTTT; CDR3 protein: CVRSLNTGLSSYNSPLHF
clone size: .; V gene: TRBV29-1; J gene: TRBJ2-4; D gene: .; CDR3 DNA: TGCAGCGTTGAAGAATACAGGCGGGGCAGTGTTCAAAAAAACATTCAGTACTTC; CDR3 protein: CSVEEYRRGSVQKNIQYF
clone size: .; V gene: TRBV4-1; J gene: TRBJ2-1; D gene: .; CDR3 DNA: TGCGCCAGCAGCGACGGGGTGAGTGAGCAGTTCTTC; CDR3 protein: CASSDGVSEQFF
clone size: .; V gene: TRBV10-2; J gene: TRBJ1-1; D gene: .; CDR3 DNA: TGCGCCAGCAGCGAACCGGGATTTGAAGCTTTCTTT; CDR3 protein: CASSEPGFEAFF
clone size: .; V gene: TRBV5-1; J gene: TRBJ1-2; D gene: .; CDR3 DNA: TGCGCCAGCAGCTTGTCCCCGGCTGTAGGGGGTGGCTACACCTTC; CDR3 protein: CASSLSPAVGGGYTF